This entry lists 30 T cell receptor beta chains sequenced from one sample in a study of shared clonotypes between healthy human individuals. Produced via immunoSEQ multiplex PCR; TCRdb's table is partial and in-frame only. The sample consists of over a million clones, 75% to 85% of them appearing once. Sample: memory CD4+ T cells from PBMCs. Subset meaning: CD45RA-negative fraction. The receptors here all came from a man in his late teens or twenties in good health. Some clones in this sample may be carry-over from other donors' samples.

This clone has just a few counts. This chain links TRBV11-2 with TRBJ1-1; no clear D. The CDR3 sequence is 13 residues long. Trimming stripped 6 bases from V and 4 bases from J, with 12 bases between. CDR1 is SGHAT, CDR2 FQNNGV, per germline. The CDR3 loop reads CASSVGRVTEAFF. CDR3 coding DNA: TGTGCCAGCAGTGTTGGGAGGGTCACTGAAGCTTTCTTT. The variable domain in full, with the rest retrieved from reference TRBV11-2 and TRBJ1-1, is EAGVAQSPRYKIIEKRQSVAFWCNPISGHATLYWYQQILGQGPKLLIQFQNNGVVDDSQLPKDRFSAERLKGVDSTLKIQPAKLEDSAVYLCASSVGRVTEAFFGQGTRLTVV.

This clone was counted a few times. The genes are TRBV6-5 and TRBJ2-1; D is possibly TRBD1 (6 bases). V lost 5 bases to trimming and J lost 4 bases, with 6 bases between them. The V gene's germline CDR1 is MNHEY and CDR2 SVGAGI. This CDR3 has 12 amino acids. CDR3 region: CASSRGYNEQFF. CDR3 sequence (DNA): TGTGCCAGCAGTAGGGGGTACAATGAGCAGTTCTTC.

This chain joins TRBV28 and TRBJ1-1, with 9 bases identical to TRBD1. The junction had 7 bases not matched to a gene; V was cut back by 3 bases and J by 11 bases. The CDR3 is made up of 13 amino acids. Per germline, CDR1 MDHEN and CDR2 SYDVKM. The CDR3 region has the DNA TGTGCCAGCAGTTTTAGCAAACAGGGGGCGGCTTTCTTT. This gives the protein CASSFSKQGAAFF.

Concerning this clone: Other DNA sequences in this specimen translate into the identical CDR3. V is TRBV5-1 and J is TRBJ2-7; 8 bases are a match to TRBD2. Germline trimming cut 4 bases from V and 0 bases from J; bases unmatched to any gene: 3. The germline CDR1 and CDR2 sequences are SGHRS and YFSETQ. The CDR3 contains 14 residues. Written as DNA, the CDR3 is TGCGCCAGCAGCGGGAGCGGGAGCTCCTACGAGCAGTACTTC. This sequence encodes CASSGSGSSYEQYF.

This clone has only a few counts. The V gene is TRBV7-2, the J gene TRBJ1-2; TRBD1 agrees at 7 bases. V was pared by 5 bases and J by 9 bases, with 15 bases of the junction left unmatched. CDR1 and CDR2 (germline): SGHTA, FQGNSA. This CDR3 contains 15 residues. The CDR3 sequence is CASSPSGGTRSSYTF. The DNA of the CDR3 is TGTGCCAGCAGCCCCTCAGGGGGGACCCGATCTAGCTACACCTTC.

CDR3 DNA: TGCGCCAGCAGCTTGTTCGGGGACACTGAAGCTTTCTTT. Translation gives CASSLFGDTEAFF. The gene calls are TRBV5-1 and TRBJ1-1; D gene uncertain. With 1 base removed from V and 3 bases from J, the gap between germline ends came to 7 bases. CDR1 is SGHRS, CDR2 YFSETQ, per germline. CDR3 length equals 13 residues.

The chain employs TRBV6-1 and TRBJ2-7; D call uncertain. V lost 4 bases, J lost 0 bases, and 7 bases lay in between. The germline CDR1 and CDR2 sequences are MNHNS and SASEGT. This CDR3 region has 13 residues. Here the CDR3 DNA reads TGTGCCAGCAGTGTCCGCCTCTCCTACGAGCAGTACTTC. Amino acids: CASSVRLSYEQYF.

This clone was seen once. V is TRBV6-5 and J is TRBJ2-7; 9 bases align to TRBD2. V gave up 2 bases and J gave up 3 bases; unmatched junction bases: 5. This CDR3 has 15 residues. The V gene's germline CDR1 is MNHEY and CDR2 SVGAGI. The CDR3 is CASSYNSGSNYEQYF. CDR3 nucleotide sequence: TGTGCCAGCAGTTACAATAGCGGGAGTAACTACGAGCAGTACTTC.

The rearrangement links TRBV4-1 to TRBJ1-3; the D gene is possibly TRBD1 (5 bases). V was cut by 9 bases and J by 2 bases, with 14 bases left in between. The CDR3 is 14 amino acids. CDR1 MGHRA and CDR2 YSYEKL come from the germline V gene. CDR3 residues: CASFSGIPGNTIYF. The CDR3 nucleotides read TGCGCCAGTTTTTCAGGGATCCCTGGAAACACCATATATTTT.

CDR3 DNA: TGTGCCAGCTCATACAGGGGGGGCACTGAAGCTTTCTTT. It encodes CASSYRGGTEAFF. The chain joins TRBV18 to TRBJ1-1, with 8 bases identical to TRBD1. CDR1 KGHSH and CDR2 LQKENI come from the germline V gene. Trimming removed 5 bases from V and 4 bases from J; junction bases left unmatched: 3. The CDR3 sequence is 13 residues long.

The chain has TRBV6-4 and TRBJ2-5, with D maybe TRBD1 (6 bases). The CDR3 is 17 amino acids. With 7 bases removed from V and 5 bases from J, the gap between germline ends came to 26 bases. CDR1 is MRHNA and CDR2 is SNTAGT in the germline V gene. CDR3 DNA: TGTGCCAGCAACGTTGGGCCGGGACACCGAAAAAGGGAGACCCAGTACTTC. It translates to CASNVGPGHRKRETQYF.

The gene calls are TRBV5-4 and TRBJ2-3, with TRBD1 as a possible D gene (6 bases). The CDR3 totals 17 residues. CDR1 and CDR2 from the germline V gene are SGHNT and YYREEE (reference sequence). Trimming took 0 bases from V and 1 from J, leaving 15 bases between them. The CDR3 DNA reads as TGTGCCAGCAGCTTGGTCGCCAGGGGCTCCGGCACAGATACGCAGTATTTT. Encoded protein: CASSLVARGSGTDTQYF.

In this sample, this clone turned up a few times. V is TRBV6-6 and J is TRBJ1-6; D remains ambiguous. The germline CDR1 and CDR2 sequences are MNHNY and SVGAGI (reference sequence). V was pared by 5 bases and J by 6 bases, with 8 bases between. CDR3 size: 13 residues. The CDR3 DNA reads as TGTGCCAGCAGTAGTACAATTAATTCACCCCTCCACTTT. Protein product: CASSSTINSPLHF.

The genes are TRBV7-8 and TRBJ1-2; D is unresolved. Trimming pared 1 base from V and 8 bases from J, leaving 14 bases between. The germline gives CDR1 SGHVS, CDR2 FQNEAQ. The CDR3 length is 14 residues. CDR3 amino acids: CASSLGLLTEGYTF. CDR3 DNA: TGTGCCAGCAGCTTAGGGCTCCTAACCGAGGGCTACACCTTC.

This clone was detected only once. J is TRBJ1-5 and V is TRBV2; 8 positions agree with TRBD1. Looked up from germline, CDR1 is SNHLY and CDR2 is FYNNEI. V was pared by 6 bases and J by 2 bases, with 3 bases of the junction left unmatched. The CDR3 has 14 residues. The CDR3 loop is CASRDRVGNQPQHF. DNA of the CDR3: TGTGCCAGCAGGGACAGGGTTGGCAATCAGCCCCAGCATTTT.

The rearrangement links TRBV5-1 to TRBJ1-2, with D maybe TRBD1 (5 bases). V was clipped by 0 bases and J by 2 bases, with 11 bases between them. The CDR3 is 15 residues long. CDR1 SGHRS and CDR2 YFSETQ come from the germline V gene. In nucleotides, the CDR3 is TGCGCCAGCAGCTTGGGTGTAGGGGAGAACTATGGCTACACCTTC. Encoded protein: CASSLGVGENYGYTF.

The rearrangement links TRBV7-3 to TRBJ2-3; maybe TRBD2 (6 bases). CDR1 is SGHTA, CDR2 FQGTGA, per germline. CDR3 length: 14 residues. Trimming removed 3 bases at V and 3 bases at J, with 10 bases between. The CDR3 sequence: CASSLRGKTDTQYF. The CDR3 nucleotides read TGTGCCAGCAGCTTGCGGGGAAAGACAGATACGCAGTATTTT. Full variable domain (missing parts from reference TRBV7-3 and TRBJ2-3): GAGVSQTPSNKVTEKGKYVELRCDPISGHTALYWYRQSLGQGPEFLIYFQGTGAADDSGLPNDRFFAVRPEGSVSTLKIQRTERGDSAVYLCASSLRGKTDTQYFGPGTRLTVL.

The chain carries TRBV18 and TRBJ2-1; D possibly corresponds to TRBD1 (6 bases). The germline V gene has CDR1 KGHSH and CDR2 LQKENI. Trimming removed 8 bases from V and 9 bases from J, with 26 bases in between. This CDR3 is 16 amino acids long. The CDR3 loop reads CASLPDRTRLFSEQFF. The CDR3 nucleotides are TGTGCCAGCCTACCCGACAGGACTCGACTCTTTAGTGAGCAGTTCTTC.

The V call is TRBV11-2, the J call TRBJ1-4; D remains ambiguous. From germline, CDR1 is SGHAT and CDR2 FQNNGV. The CDR3 loop spans 18 amino acids. V lost 5 bases and J lost 5, with 24 bases in between. Here the CDR3 reads CASSHTYLPQGTNEKLFF. The CDR3 DNA reads as TGTGCCAGCAGCCATACTTACCTCCCCCAAGGTACCAATGAAAAACTGTTTTTT. The full variable domain, completed using reference TRBV11-2 and TRBJ1-4, is EAGVAQSPRYKIIEKRQSVAFWCNPISGHATLYWYQQILGQGPKLLIQFQNNGVVDDSQLPKDRFSAERLKGVDSTLKIQPAKLEDSAVYLCASSHTYLPQGTNEKLFFGSGTQLSVL.

V gene TRBV5-4 combines with J gene TRBJ2-7; 9 positions agree with TRBD1. The CDR3 extends over 15 amino acids. Unmatched junction bases numbered 5, after V lost 4 bases and J lost 0 bases. Germline V gives CDR1 SGHNT, CDR2 YYREEE (reference sequence). In DNA form, the CDR3 reads TGTGCCAGCAGCAAGCCGGGACAGGGCTCCTACGAGCAGTACTTC. Its protein is CASSKPGQGSYEQYF.

V and J are TRBV18 and TRBJ2-7; D is ambiguous. This CDR3 comprises 12 residues. Germline-derived CDR1 and CDR2 are KGHSH and LQKENI. Trimming removed 0 bases at V and 3 bases at J, with 3 bases between. The CDR3: CASSPPGYEQYF. CDR3 in DNA: TGTGCCAGCTCACCACCTGGCTACGAGCAGTACTTC.

This clone was found a few times. The J gene is TRBJ2-3, the V gene TRBV7-2; 7 nucleotides align to TRBD2. The CDR3 contains 16 residues. Losses at the gene ends were 1 base for V and 0 bases for J; bases not matched to a gene: 4. Germline V gives CDR1 SGHTA, CDR2 FQGNSA. CDR3 protein: CASSLGPGGSTDTQYF. CDR3 coding DNA: TGTGCCAGCAGCTTAGGACCGGGAGGAAGCACAGATACGCAGTATTTT.

This clone was seen once. V and J are TRBV5-4 and TRBJ2-1; the match to TRBD1 covers 7 bases. V trimming: 4 bases; J trimming: 7 bases; junction bases outside the gene matches: 8. This CDR3 region has 14 residues. Germline V lookup: CDR1 SGHNT, CDR2 YYREEE (reference sequence). Here the CDR3 DNA reads TGTGCCAGCAGCCCGGCAGGGGGTTGGAATGAGCAGTTCTTC. It translates to CASSPAGGWNEQFF.

The chain couples TRBV19 to TRBJ2-6; 8 nucleotides line up with TRBD1. CDR3 length equals 15 residues. Germline V CDR1 and CDR2: LNHDA, SQIVND (reference sequence). Germline trimming cut 7 bases from V and 0 bases from J; bases unmatched to any gene: 2. CDR3 DNA: TGTGCCAGTAACAGGGGGATCTCTGGGGCCAACGTCCTGACTTTC. Residues: CASNRGISGANVLTF.

J is TRBJ2-5 and V is TRBV10-3, with D unresolved. Germline lookup yields CDR1 ENHRY and CDR2 SYGVKD. V was cut by 0 bases and J by 5 bases, with 10 bases left in between. This CDR3 spans 14 amino acids. For the CDR3, the DNA is TGTGCCATCAGTGAGTCGAACATCGGGGAGACCCAGTACTTC. Translating it yields CAISESNIGETQYF.

About this clone: Other DNA sequences in the sample encode the same CDR3. J is TRBJ1-6 and V is TRBV7-9, with TRBD1 as a possible D gene (6 bases). Germline CDR1 and CDR2: SEHNR and FQNEAQ (reference sequence). Trimming took 6 bases from V and 7 from J, leaving 10 bases between them. The CDR3 contains 13 residues. In DNA, the CDR3 is TGTGCCAGCAGTCGCACAGGGAATTCACCCCTCCACTTT. Amino acids: CASSRTGNSPLHF.

The chain couples TRBV28 to TRBJ1-4, with unresolved D. V was shortened by 6 bases and J by 8 bases, with 10 bases between the two germline ends. The germline V gene has CDR1 MDHEN and CDR2 SYDVKM. The CDR3 is 12 residues long. This CDR3 is CASRSPAEKLFF. The CDR3, as DNA: TGTGCCAGCAGATCCCCCGCAGAAAAACTGTTTTTT.

V is TRBV28 and J is TRBJ1-2; D unresolved. Between the trimmed V and J ends, which lost 5 bases and 5 bases, there was a span of 9 bases. This CDR3 has 12 residues. The germline V gene encodes CDR1 MDHEN and CDR2 SYDVKM. The CDR3 DNA sequence: TGTGCCAGCAGTACCCACTTATATGGCTACACCTTC. Protein product: CASSTHLYGYTF.

The chain combines TRBV5-1 with TRBJ2-7; 13 bases fit TRBD2. The CDR3 totals 15 residues. V trimming: 2 bases; J trimming: 6 bases; junction bases outside the gene matches: 5. Germline V CDR1 and CDR2: SGHRS, YFSETQ. The DNA of the CDR3 is TGCGCCAGCAGCTTCGGACTAGCGGGAGAACCCGAGCAGTACTTC. This gives the protein CASSFGLAGEPEQYF.

This clone was counted ten times or more. This sequence joins TRBV7-2 and TRBJ1-2, with a tentative D call TRBD1 (5 bases). V was pared by 5 bases and J by 4 bases, with 14 bases between. The CDR3 has 14 amino acids. CDR1 is SGHTA and CDR2 is FQGNSA in the germline V gene. CDR3 DNA sequence: TGTGCCAGCAGCCCCGCCACAGGTACCTATGGCTACACCTTC. Its translation is CASSPATGTYGYTF.